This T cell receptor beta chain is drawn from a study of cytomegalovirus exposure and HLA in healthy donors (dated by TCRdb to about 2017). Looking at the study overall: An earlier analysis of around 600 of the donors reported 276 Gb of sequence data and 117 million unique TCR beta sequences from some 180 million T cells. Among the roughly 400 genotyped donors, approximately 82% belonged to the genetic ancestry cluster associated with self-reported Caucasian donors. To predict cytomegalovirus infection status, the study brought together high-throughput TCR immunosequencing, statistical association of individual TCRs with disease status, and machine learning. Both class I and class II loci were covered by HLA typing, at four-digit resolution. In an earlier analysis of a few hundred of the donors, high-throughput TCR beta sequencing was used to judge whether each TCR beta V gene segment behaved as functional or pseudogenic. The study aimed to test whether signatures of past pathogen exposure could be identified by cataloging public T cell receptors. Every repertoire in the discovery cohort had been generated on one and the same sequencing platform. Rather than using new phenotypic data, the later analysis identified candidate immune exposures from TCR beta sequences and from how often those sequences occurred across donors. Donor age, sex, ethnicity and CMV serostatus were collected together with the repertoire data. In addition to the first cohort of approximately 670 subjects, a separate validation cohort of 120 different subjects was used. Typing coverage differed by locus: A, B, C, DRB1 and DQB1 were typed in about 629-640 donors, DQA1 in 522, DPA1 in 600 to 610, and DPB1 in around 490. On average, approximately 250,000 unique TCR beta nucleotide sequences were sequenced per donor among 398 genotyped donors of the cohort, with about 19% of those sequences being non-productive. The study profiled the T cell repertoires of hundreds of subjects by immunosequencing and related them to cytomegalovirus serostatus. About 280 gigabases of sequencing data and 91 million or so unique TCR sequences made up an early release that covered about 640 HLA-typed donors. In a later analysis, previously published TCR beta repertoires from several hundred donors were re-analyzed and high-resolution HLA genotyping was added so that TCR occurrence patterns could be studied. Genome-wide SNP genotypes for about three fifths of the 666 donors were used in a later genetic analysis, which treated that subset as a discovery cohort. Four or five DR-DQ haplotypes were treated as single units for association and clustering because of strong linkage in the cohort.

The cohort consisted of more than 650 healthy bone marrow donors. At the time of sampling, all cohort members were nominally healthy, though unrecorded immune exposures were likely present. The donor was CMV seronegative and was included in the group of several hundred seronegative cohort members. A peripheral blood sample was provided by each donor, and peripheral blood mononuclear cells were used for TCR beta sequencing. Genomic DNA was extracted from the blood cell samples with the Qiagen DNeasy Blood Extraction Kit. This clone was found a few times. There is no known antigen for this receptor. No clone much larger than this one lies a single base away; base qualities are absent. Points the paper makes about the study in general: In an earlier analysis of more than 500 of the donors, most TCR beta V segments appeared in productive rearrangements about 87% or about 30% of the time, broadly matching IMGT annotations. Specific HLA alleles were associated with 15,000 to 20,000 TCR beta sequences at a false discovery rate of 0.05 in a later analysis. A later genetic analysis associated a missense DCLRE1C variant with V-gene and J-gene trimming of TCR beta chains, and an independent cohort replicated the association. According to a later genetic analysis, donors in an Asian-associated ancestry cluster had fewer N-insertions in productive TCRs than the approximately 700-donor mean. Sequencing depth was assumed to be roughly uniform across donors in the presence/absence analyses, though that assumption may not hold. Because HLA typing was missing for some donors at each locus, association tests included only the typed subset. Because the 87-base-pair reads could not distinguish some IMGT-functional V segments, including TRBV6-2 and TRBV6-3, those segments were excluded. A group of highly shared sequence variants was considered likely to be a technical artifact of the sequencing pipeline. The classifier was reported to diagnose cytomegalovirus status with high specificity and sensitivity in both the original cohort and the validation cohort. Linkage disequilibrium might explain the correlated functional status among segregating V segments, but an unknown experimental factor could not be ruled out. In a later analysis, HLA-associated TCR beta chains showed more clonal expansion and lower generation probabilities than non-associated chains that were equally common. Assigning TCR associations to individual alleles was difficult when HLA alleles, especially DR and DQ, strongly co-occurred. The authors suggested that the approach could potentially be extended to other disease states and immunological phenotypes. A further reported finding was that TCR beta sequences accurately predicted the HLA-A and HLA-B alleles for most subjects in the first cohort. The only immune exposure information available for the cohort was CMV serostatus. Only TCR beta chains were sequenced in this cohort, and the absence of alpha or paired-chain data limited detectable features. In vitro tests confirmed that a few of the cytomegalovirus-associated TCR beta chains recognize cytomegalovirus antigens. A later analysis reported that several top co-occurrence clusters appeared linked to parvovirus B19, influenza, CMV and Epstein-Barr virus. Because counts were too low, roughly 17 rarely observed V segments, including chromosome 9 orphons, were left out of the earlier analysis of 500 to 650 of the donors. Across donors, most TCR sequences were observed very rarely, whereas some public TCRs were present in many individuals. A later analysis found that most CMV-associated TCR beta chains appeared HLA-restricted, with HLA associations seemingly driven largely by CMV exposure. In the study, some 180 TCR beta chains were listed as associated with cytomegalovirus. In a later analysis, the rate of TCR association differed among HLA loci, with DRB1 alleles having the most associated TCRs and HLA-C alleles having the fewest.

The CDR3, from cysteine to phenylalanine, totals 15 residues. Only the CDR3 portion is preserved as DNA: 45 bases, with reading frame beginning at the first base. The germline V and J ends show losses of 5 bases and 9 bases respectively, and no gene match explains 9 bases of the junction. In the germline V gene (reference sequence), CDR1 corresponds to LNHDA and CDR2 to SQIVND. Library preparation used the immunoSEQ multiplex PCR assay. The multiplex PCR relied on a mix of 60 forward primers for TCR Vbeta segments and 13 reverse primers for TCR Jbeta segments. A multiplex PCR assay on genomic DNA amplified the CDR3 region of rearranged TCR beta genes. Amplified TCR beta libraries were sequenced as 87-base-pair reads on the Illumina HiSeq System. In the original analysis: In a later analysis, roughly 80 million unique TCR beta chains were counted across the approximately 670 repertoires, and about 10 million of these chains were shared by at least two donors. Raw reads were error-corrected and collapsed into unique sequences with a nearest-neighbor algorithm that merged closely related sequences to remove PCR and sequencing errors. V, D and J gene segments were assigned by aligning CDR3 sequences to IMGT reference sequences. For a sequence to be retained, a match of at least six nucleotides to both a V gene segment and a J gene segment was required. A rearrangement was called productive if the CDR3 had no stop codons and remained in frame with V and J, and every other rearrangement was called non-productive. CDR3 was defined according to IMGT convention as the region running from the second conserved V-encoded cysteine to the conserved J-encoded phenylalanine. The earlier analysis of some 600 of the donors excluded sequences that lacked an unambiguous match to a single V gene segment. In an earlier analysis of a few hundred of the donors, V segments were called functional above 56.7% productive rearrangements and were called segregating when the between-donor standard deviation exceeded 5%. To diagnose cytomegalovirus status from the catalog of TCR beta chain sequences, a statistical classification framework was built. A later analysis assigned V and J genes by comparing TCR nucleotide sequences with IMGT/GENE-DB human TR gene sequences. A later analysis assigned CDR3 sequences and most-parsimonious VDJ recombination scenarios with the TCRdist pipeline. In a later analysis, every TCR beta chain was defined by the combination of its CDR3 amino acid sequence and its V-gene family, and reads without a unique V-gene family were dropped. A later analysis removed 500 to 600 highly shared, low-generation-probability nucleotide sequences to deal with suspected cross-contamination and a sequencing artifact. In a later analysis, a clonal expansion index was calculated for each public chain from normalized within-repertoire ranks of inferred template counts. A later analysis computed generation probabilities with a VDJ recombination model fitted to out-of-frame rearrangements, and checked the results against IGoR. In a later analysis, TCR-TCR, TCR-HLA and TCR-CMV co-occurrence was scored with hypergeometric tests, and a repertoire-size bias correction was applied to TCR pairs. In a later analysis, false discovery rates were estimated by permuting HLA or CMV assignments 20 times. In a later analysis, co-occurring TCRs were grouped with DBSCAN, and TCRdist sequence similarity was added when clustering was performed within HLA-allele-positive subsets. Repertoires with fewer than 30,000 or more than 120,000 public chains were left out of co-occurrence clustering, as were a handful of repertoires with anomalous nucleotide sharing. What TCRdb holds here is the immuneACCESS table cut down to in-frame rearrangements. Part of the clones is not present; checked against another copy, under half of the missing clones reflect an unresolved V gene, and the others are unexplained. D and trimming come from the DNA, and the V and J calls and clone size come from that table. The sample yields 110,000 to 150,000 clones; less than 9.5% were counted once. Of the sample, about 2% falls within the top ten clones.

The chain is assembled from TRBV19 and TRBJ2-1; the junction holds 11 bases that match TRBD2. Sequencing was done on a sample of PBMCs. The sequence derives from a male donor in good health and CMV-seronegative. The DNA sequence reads TGTGCCAGTAGTTTTACTAGCGGGAGAACAAGTGAGCAGTTCTTC. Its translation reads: CASSFTSGRTSEQFF. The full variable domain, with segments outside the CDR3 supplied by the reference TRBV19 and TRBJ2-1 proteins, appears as DGGITQSPKYLFRKEGQNVTLSCEQNLNHDAMYWYRQDPGQGLRLIYYSQIVNDFQKGDIAEGYSVSREKKESFPLTVTSAQKNPTAFYLCASSFTSGRTSEQFFGPGTRLTVL.